This TCR beta chain came from a study of shared clonotypes between healthy human individuals. Study results and caveats: Against clonotypes common to all four donors, non-shared ones had lower generation probabilities.

Points on this clone: What it binds is not known.

Naive CD8 populations comprised CD45RO-negative cells positively selected for CCR7, excluding terminally differentiated effector memory CD45RA+ cells. After removal of 7 bases from V and 8 bases from J, the junction contained 11 bases not matched to a gene. This CDR3 spans 14 amino acids. Germline values: CDR1 SGDLS, CDR2 YYNGEE. Clones were read by immunoSEQ multiplex PCR, and TCRdb kept only the in-frame ones, dropping some. The sample holds under 1 million clones, about 97% seen once. V is TRBV9 and J is TRBJ1-2; 10 bases align to TRBD1. Sequencing was performed on naive CD8+ T cells sorted from blood. The TCR comes from a man aged 25 to 40 in good health. The CDR3 sequence is CASGGDRGVEGYTF. For the CDR3, the DNA is TGTGCCAGCGGCGGGGACAGGGGTGTAGAAGGCTACACCTTC.